A single sample is the source of the 10 T cell receptor beta chains below, sequenced in a study of beta chain features in type 1 diabetes. General study results and limits: Type 1 diabetes patients had moderately but significantly shorter TCRB CDR3s in all four CD4+ subsets.

Reverse transcribing all isolated RNA meant expressed TCRB transcripts were sequenced. Measured with immunoSEQ multiplex PCR; TCRdb has only the in-frame clones, and not every one. The sample yields tens of thousands of clones, roughly 40% seen once. Antigens of these TCRs are unknown. Sequencing used Tregs from blood. The receptors come from a man between 25 and 39 years old with type 1 diabetes.

On this clone: The junction departs from the called germline gene at one end, perhaps through a read error. The chain recombines TRBV4-2 with TRBJ2-5, with D unresolved. Germline V CDR1 and CDR2: LGHNA, YNFKEQ. The CDR3 contains 14 residues. The CDR3 sequence is CASSQDRVGEAQYF. For the CDR3, the DNA is TGTGCCAGCAGCCAAGATCGCGTAGGAGAGGCCCAGTACTTC.

This clone was observed a handful of times. The chain links TRBV11-1 to TRBJ2-2, with 8 positions matching TRBD1. The junction had 8 bases not matched to a gene; V was cut back by 2 bases and J by 6 bases. The CDR3 extends over 16 amino acids. CDR1 SGHAT and CDR2 FQDESV come from the germline V gene (reference sequence). The CDR3 is CASSLRQGADPGELFF. The CDR3 DNA follows: TGTGCCAGCAGCTTACGGCAGGGGGCAGATCCCGGGGAGCTGTTTTTT.

The V and J genes are TRBV6-5 and TRBJ2-1; 8 bases match TRBD1. Trimming cost V 4 bases and J 8 bases; bases outside gene matches: 10. The V gene's germline CDR1 is MNHEY and CDR2 SVGAGI. This CDR3 comprises 15 residues. The CDR3 DNA sequence: TGTGCCAGCAGTTCTCCGGACAGGGCGGTTGATGAGCAGTTCTTC. Translated: CASSSPDRAVDEQFF.

In its sample, this clone was seen a few times. This chain joins TRBV7-2 and TRBJ1-3; D possibly corresponds to TRBD1 (5 bases). CDR1 and CDR2 (germline): SGHTA, FQGNSA. V gave up 5 bases and J gave up 1 base, with 18 bases separating them. The CDR3 sequence is 17 residues long. CDR3 in amino acids: CASSPPGGTRSGNTIYF. CDR3 DNA sequence: TGTGCCAGCAGCCCCCCAGGAGGGACCAGGTCTGGAAACACCATATATTTT.

The chain carries TRBV6-1 and TRBJ2-6; maybe TRBD2 (7 bases). Germline V gene lookup returns CDR1 MNHNS and CDR2 SASEGT. The CDR3 sequence is 14 residues long. The V end was cut by 10 bases, the J end by 3 bases, with 13 bases between. The CDR3 region has the DNA TGTGCCATCTCTAGGGGGGGTGGGGCCAACGTCCTGACTTTC. Its translation: CAISRGGGANVLTF.

This chain joins TRBV18 and TRBJ2-7, with 9 nucleotides matching TRBD2. The CDR3 runs 15 residues. Looked up from germline, CDR1 is KGHSH and CDR2 is LQKENI. V shed 3 bases and J 0 bases; nucleotides not matched to a gene: 3. For the CDR3, the DNA is TGTGCCAGCTCACCCGGACTAGCGAGCTCCTACGAGCAGTACTTC. Translated: CASSPGLASSYEQYF.

V usage is TRBV6-5 and J usage is TRBJ2-7; 9 nucleotides agree with TRBD1. CDR1 and CDR2 from the germline V gene are MNHEY and SVGAGI. With 8 bases clipped from V and 6 bases from J, the junction kept 8 bases outside the gene matches. The CDR3 contains 13 residues. CDR3 amino acids: CASLGTGTSEQYF. The CDR3 region has the DNA TGTGCCAGCCTCGGGACAGGGACATCCGAGCAGTACTTC.

The chain carries TRBV9 and TRBJ2-1, with TRBD2 matching 13 bases. The CDR3 sequence is 15 residues long. Germline V gene sequence: CDR1 SGDLS, CDR2 YYNGEE. Unmatched junction bases numbered 6, after V lost 2 bases and J lost 10 bases. Written as DNA, the CDR3 is TGTGCCAGCAGCGTCGCCGGGACTAGCGGGAACGAGCAGTTCTTC. It codes for CASSVAGTSGNEQFF.

The chain combines TRBV10-3 with TRBJ2-2; 7 nucleotides align to TRBD1. Trimming removed 6 bases from V and 6 bases from J; junction bases left unmatched: 13. CDR1 and CDR2 (germline): ENHRY, SYGVKD. CDR3 length equals 16 residues. The CDR3 reads CAIRGTAEGVSGELFF. The CDR3 nucleotides read TGTGCCATCAGAGGGACAGCCGAAGGGGTTTCCGGGGAGCTGTTTTTT.

The chain is built from TRBV18 and TRBJ2-1; the match to TRBD1 covers 9 bases. The V segment lost 5 bases and the J segment 6 bases; nucleotides outside the gene matches: 8. Germline V gene lookup returns CDR1 KGHSH and CDR2 LQKENI. This CDR3 has 15 residues. CDR3 sequence reads: CASSAGTGLLNEQFF. Written as DNA, the CDR3 is TGTGCCAGCTCAGCCGGGACAGGGCTCCTCAATGAGCAGTTCTTC.